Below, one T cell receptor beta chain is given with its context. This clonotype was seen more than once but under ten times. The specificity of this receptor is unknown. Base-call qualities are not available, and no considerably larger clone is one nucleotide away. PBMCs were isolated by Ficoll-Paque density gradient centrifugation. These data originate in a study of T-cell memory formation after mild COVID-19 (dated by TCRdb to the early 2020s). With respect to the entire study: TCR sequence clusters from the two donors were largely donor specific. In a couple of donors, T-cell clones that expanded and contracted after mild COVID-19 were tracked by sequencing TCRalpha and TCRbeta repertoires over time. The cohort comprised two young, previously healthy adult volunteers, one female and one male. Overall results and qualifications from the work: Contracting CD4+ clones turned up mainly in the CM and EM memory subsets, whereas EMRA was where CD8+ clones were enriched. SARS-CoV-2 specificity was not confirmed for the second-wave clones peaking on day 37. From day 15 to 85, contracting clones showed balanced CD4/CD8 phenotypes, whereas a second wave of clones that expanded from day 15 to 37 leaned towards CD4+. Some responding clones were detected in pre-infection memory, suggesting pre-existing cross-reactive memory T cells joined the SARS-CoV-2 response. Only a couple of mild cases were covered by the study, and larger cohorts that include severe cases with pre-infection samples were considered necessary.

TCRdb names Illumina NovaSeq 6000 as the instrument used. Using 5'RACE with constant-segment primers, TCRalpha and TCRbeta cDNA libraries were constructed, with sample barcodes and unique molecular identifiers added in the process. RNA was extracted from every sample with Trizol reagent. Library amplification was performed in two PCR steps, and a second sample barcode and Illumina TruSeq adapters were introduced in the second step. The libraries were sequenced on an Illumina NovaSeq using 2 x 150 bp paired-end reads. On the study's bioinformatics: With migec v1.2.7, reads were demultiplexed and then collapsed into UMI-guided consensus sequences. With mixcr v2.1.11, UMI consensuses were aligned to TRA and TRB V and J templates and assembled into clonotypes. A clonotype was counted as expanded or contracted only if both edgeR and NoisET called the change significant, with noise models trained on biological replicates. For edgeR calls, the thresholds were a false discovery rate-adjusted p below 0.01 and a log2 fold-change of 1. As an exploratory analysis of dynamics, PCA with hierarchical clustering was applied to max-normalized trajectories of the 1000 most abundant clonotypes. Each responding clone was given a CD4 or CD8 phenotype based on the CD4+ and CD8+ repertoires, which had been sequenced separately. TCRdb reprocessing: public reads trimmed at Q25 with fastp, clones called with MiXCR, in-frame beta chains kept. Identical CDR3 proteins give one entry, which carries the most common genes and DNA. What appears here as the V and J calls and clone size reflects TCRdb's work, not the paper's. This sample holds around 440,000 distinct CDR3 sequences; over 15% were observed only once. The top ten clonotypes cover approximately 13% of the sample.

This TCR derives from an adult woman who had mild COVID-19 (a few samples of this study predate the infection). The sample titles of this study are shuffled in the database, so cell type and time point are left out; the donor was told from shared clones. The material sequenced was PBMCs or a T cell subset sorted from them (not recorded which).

The DNA sequence is as follows: TGTGCCAGCAGTTATCCCTCCTACGAGCAGTACTTC. This yields the protein CASSYPSYEQYF. The chain is encoded by TRBV6-6 joined to TRBJ2-7, with no D gene named confidently. Taken from the germline V gene (reference sequence), the CDR1 and CDR2 loops are MNHNY and SVGAGI. The CDR3 holds 12 amino acids from the cysteine to the phenylalanine. This entry keeps only the CDR3 DNA: 36 bases, framed from base 1. V was cut back by 3 bases and J by 0 bases, leaving a gap of 3 bases between them.